Below, one T cell receptor beta chain is given with its context. What it binds is unknown. The data are from a study of graft-versus-host responses after intestinal transplantation. Study overall: As for transplant type, recipients had multivisceral, liver-intestinal, or isolated intestinal grafts. After anti-thymocyte globulin induction, recipients took tacrolimus and steroids for three to four years. Study-level points and caveats: Detected in recipient marrow were GvH clones, some of which were first observed in ileum or blood. Patients who carried graft-donor T cell macrochimerism also had high graft-versus-host to host-versus-graft clonal ratios in their allografts.

The protocol was immunoSEQ multiplex PCR, while the TCRdb copy is restricted to in-frame clones and leaves out a portion. The profile shows about 54,000 clones, more than 80% of them singletons. The source was PBMCs, collected 650 to 670 days after intestinal transplant. The clonotype originates from a human patient who received an intestinal transplant, so some T cells may come from the graft donor.

The CDR3 coding sequence is TGTGCCAGCAGTTTACCAGGGGTGGACACTGAAGCTTTCTTT. Its translation: CASSLPGVDTEAFF. The chain couples TRBV27 to TRBJ1-1; TRBD1 might be the D (6 bases). Germline CDR1 and CDR2: MNHEY and SMNVEV (reference sequence). The ends were cut back, 2 bases at V and 3 bases at J, with 10 bases in the middle. The CDR3 is made up of 14 amino acids.